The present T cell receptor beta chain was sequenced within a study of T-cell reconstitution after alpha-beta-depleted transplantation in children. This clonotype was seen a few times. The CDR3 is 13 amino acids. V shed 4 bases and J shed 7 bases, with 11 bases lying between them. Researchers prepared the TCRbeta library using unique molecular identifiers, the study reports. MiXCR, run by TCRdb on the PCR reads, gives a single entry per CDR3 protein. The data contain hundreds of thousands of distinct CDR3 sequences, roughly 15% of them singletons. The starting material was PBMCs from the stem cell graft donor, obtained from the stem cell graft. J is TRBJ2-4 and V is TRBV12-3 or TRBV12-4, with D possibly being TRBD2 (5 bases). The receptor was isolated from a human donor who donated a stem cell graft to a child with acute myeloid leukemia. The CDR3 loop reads CASSWEIRNIQYF. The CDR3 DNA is TGTGCCAGCAGTTGGGAGATCAGGAACATTCAGTACTTC.